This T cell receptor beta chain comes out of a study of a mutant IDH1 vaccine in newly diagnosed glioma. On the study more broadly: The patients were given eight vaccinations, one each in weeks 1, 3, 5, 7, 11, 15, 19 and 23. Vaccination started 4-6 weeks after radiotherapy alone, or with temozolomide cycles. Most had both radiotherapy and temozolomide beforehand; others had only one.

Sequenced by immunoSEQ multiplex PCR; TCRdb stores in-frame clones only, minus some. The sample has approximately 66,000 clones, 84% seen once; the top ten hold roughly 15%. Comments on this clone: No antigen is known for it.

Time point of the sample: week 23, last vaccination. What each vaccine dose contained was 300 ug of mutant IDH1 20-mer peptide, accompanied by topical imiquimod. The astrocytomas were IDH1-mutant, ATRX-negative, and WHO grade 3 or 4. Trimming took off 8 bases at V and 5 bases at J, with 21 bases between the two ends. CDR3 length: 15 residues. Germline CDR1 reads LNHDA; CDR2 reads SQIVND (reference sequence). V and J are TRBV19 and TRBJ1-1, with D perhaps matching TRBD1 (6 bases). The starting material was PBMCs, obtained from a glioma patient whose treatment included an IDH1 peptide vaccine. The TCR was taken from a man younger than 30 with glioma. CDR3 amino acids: CASRNRAFSGTEAFF. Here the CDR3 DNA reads TGTGCCAGTCGTAACAGGGCGTTTTCCGGGACTGAAGCTTTCTTT.